The 24 T cell receptor beta chains listed next were all sequenced from one sample in a study of cytomegalovirus exposure and HLA in healthy donors. The PCR had 60 Vbeta and 13 Jbeta primers. Some clones are missing from TCRdb's copy, which holds only in-frame ones; the method was immunoSEQ multiplex PCR. The sample holds 180,000 or so clones; 75% are singletons and the top ten take 7.7%. Material: PBMCs. Source of these receptors: a woman between 40 and 55 years old in good health and CMV-seropositive.

For the CDR3, the DNA is TGTGCCAGCAGTGAAAGCCGAGTTCCTAATGAAAAACTGTTTTTT. It is translated as CASSESRVPNEKLFF. This chain connects TRBV6-1 to TRBJ1-4; the D is unclear. V was pared by 2 bases and J by 3 bases, with 10 bases between. The CDR3 has 15 residues. Germline V lookup: CDR1 MNHNS, CDR2 SASEGT.

The rearrangement joins TRBV27 to TRBJ2-7; TRBD2 matches at 8 bases. J gave up 0 bases and V 6 bases, and 7 bases lay outside the gene matches. Germline V gene lookup returns CDR1 MNHEY and CDR2 SMNVEV (reference sequence). The CDR3 consists of 15 residues. CDR3 sequence reads: CASRPAGARSYEQYF. The CDR3 bases are TGTGCCAGCAGACCAGCGGGGGCGCGCTCCTACGAGCAGTACTTC.

J is TRBJ2-5 and V is TRBV5-1; 7 bases line up with TRBD1. V was pared by 0 bases and J by 1 base, with 3 bases of the junction left unmatched. The germline V gene encodes CDR1 SGHRS and CDR2 YFSETQ. This CDR3 comprises 15 residues. CDR3 residues: CASSLEGQLQETQYF. As DNA, the CDR3 is TGCGCCAGCAGCTTGGAGGGACAGCTCCAAGAGACCCAGTACTTC.

The rearrangement uses TRBV7-2 and TRBJ2-7, with TRBD1 identical over 11 bases. This CDR3 comprises 15 residues. The V segment lost 5 bases and the J segment 3 bases; nucleotides outside the gene matches: 6. Per the germline V gene, CDR1 is SGHTA and CDR2 is FQGNSA. The DNA for the CDR3 is TGTGCCAGCAGCCGGGGGGGGACAGGGGGCTACGAGCAGTACTTC. It is translated as CASSRGGTGGYEQYF. Filled out from reference TRBV7-2 and TRBJ2-7, the complete variable domain reads GAGVSQSPSNKVTEKGKDVELRCDPISGHTALYWYRQSLGQGLEFLIYFQGNSAPDKSGLPSDRFSAERTGGSVSTLTIQRTQQEDSAVYLCASSRGGTGGYEQYFGPGTRLTVT.

The chain links TRBV28 to TRBJ2-1; 11 bases map to TRBD2. V lost 6 bases, J lost 8 bases, and 6 bases stayed unmatched. The CDR3 loop spans 14 amino acids. Germline loops: CDR1 MDHEN, CDR2 SYDVKM. CDR3 protein: CASRTSGEYDEQFF. CDR3 nucleotide sequence: TGTGCCAGCAGGACTAGCGGGGAGTACGATGAGCAGTTCTTC. The complete variable domain, with remaining parts taken from reference TRBV28 and TRBJ2-1, reads DVKVTQSSRYLVKRTGEKVFLECVQDMDHENMFWYRQDPGLGLRLIYFSYDVKMKEKGDIPEGYSVSREKKERFSLILESASTNQTSMYLCASRTSGEYDEQFFGPGTRLTVL.

This chain uses TRBV7-2 with TRBJ1-4; D is perhaps TRBD1 (6 bases). V lost 2 bases and J 7 bases, leaving 14 bases between the germline ends. In germline, CDR1 is SGHTA, CDR2 FQGNSA. The CDR3 is 15 residues long. The CDR3 nucleotides are TGTGCCAGCAGCTTACGGCGGGGGCTCGGTGAAAAACTGTTTTTT. Its protein product is CASSLRRGLGEKLFF.

The chain recombines TRBV6-1 with TRBJ2-5; the D gene is possibly TRBD1 (5 bases). Between the trimmed V and J ends, which lost 8 bases and 5 bases, there was a span of 18 bases. The germline gives CDR1 MNHNS, CDR2 SASEGT. CDR3 length: 14 residues. CDR3: CASGIGAVGETQYF. The CDR3, as DNA: TGTGCCAGCGGGATAGGGGCAGTCGGGGAGACCCAGTACTTC.

This rearrangement joins TRBV18 to TRBJ2-7; 11 nucleotides align to TRBD2. CDR3 length: 14 residues. Germline V gene data show CDR1 as KGHSH and CDR2 as LQKENI. V lost 4 bases to trimming and J lost 2 bases; unmatched junction nucleotides: 1. The CDR3 DNA is TGTGCCAGCTCACGTAGCGGGAGGGCCTACGAGCAGTACTTC. It specifies CASSRSGRAYEQYF.

This clone was detected only once. The chain has TRBV6-1 and TRBJ2-3, with 10 bases lining up with TRBD1. CDR1 is MNHNS and CDR2 is SASEGT in the germline V gene. The CDR3 runs to 15 residues. Germline trimming cut 3 bases from V and 5 bases from J; bases unmatched to any gene: 5. The CDR3 is CASSDPGQGKDTQYF. As DNA, the CDR3 is TGTGCCAGCAGTGACCCGGGACAGGGGAAAGATACGCAGTATTTT.

This clone was observed a single time. V is TRBV19 and J is TRBJ2-1, with 7 bases matching TRBD2. V lost 6 bases, J lost 3 bases, and 5 bases stayed unmatched. CDR3 length: 14 amino acids. Germline-derived CDR1 and CDR2 are LNHDA and SQIVND (reference sequence). The CDR3 reads CASSGAGDYNEQFF. In nucleotides, the CDR3 is TGTGCCAGTAGCGGTGCGGGAGACTACAATGAGCAGTTCTTC.

A few counts support this clone. The chain links TRBV19 to TRBJ2-1; 10 nucleotides align to TRBD1. V lost 5 bases to trimming and J lost 2 bases; unmatched junction nucleotides: 6. The CDR3 covers 16 residues. The V gene's germline CDR1 is LNHDA and CDR2 SQIVND (reference sequence). The CDR3 sequence is CASSRRGTGAYNEQFF. CDR3 nucleotides: TGTGCCAGTAGTCGCCGTGGGACAGGGGCCTACAATGAGCAGTTCTTC. Full variable domain (remainder filled in from reference TRBV19 and TRBJ2-1): DGGITQSPKYLFRKEGQNVTLSCEQNLNHDAMYWYRQDPGQGLRLIYYSQIVNDFQKGDIAEGYSVSREKKESFPLTVTSAQKNPTAFYLCASSRRGTGAYNEQFFGPGTRLTVL.

The chain carries TRBV19 and TRBJ2-1, with 8 positions matching TRBD1. Per the germline V gene, CDR1 is LNHDA and CDR2 is SQIVND (reference sequence). This CDR3 contains 16 residues. The J segment lost 0 bases and the V segment lost 5 bases, leaving 6 bases of the junction unmatched. CDR3 amino acids: CASSPGQVSSYNEQFF. The CDR3 DNA reads as TGTGCCAGTAGTCCGGGACAGGTCAGCTCCTACAATGAGCAGTTCTTC.

The chain links TRBV10-3 to TRBJ2-7, with D perhaps TRBD1 (5 bases). From germline, CDR1 is ENHRY and CDR2 SYGVKD. The ends were cut back, 4 bases at V and 0 bases at J, with 7 bases in the middle. This CDR3 has 13 residues. As DNA, the CDR3 is TGTGCCATCAGTGGCGACAGCTCCTACGAGCAGTACTTC. Amino acids: CAISGDSSYEQYF.

The chain employs TRBV30 and TRBJ2-7; 10 bases map to TRBD2. This CDR3 is 14 amino acids long. V lost 4 bases to trimming and J lost 2 bases; unmatched junction nucleotides: 5. CDR1 is GTSNPN, CDR2 SVGIG, per germline (reference sequence). The CDR3: CAWNPGLAPYEQYF. DNA of the CDR3: TGTGCCTGGAACCCGGGACTAGCGCCCTACGAGCAGTACTTC.

This clone came up once. V usage is TRBV10-1 and J usage is TRBJ2-2; 8 bases fit TRBD2. CDR3 length equals 15 residues. Germline CDR1 is WNHNN and CDR2 is SYGVQD (reference sequence). J was trimmed by 1 base and V by 9 bases; bases with no gene match: 7. CDR3 coding DNA: TGCGCCAGGATTCTAGCGGGCAAGAACACCGGGGAGCTGTTTTTT. Amino acid sequence: CARILAGKNTGELFF.

This chain uses TRBV5-1 with TRBJ2-5; TRBD2 matches at 15 bases. The length of the CDR3 is 15 residues. The germline gives CDR1 SGHRS, CDR2 YFSETQ. Trimming at V came to 3 bases and at J to 4 bases, leaving 1 base not matched to a gene. The CDR3 protein is CASSSGLAGGETQYF. CDR3 bases: TGCGCCAGCAGCTCGGGACTAGCGGGAGGAGAGACCCAGTACTTC.

The chain uses TRBV6-4 and TRBJ2-7, with a tentative D call TRBD2 (6 bases). Trimming took 2 bases from V and 4 from J, leaving 15 bases between them. The CDR3 runs 15 residues. Germline lookup yields CDR1 MRHNA and CDR2 SNTAGT. CDR3 bases: TGTGCCAGCAGTGACCCGCGGCGCGGGAAATACGAGCAGTACTTC. Amino acids: CASSDPRRGKYEQYF.

This rearrangement joins TRBV7-9 to TRBJ2-1, with 13 bases identical to TRBD2. This CDR3 spans 19 amino acids. The ends lost 2 bases at V and 0 bases at J; junction bases unmatched: 7. Germline-derived CDR1 and CDR2 are SEHNR and FQNEAQ (reference sequence). The CDR3 spells CASSLPTSGRASSYNEQFF. CDR3 coding DNA: TGTGCCAGCAGCTTACCCACTAGCGGGAGGGCCAGCTCCTACAATGAGCAGTTCTTC.

This chain joins TRBV2 and TRBJ1-1; the match to TRBD1 covers 7 bases. This CDR3 contains 15 residues. Trimming removed 6 bases from V and 4 bases from J; junction bases left unmatched: 11. The germline CDR1 and CDR2 sequences are SNHLY and FYNNEI. The CDR3 DNA sequence: TGTGCCAGCAGCTTTCCGACAGGGCGGACCACTGAAGCTTTCTTT. Translating gives CASSFPTGRTTEAFF.

The V gene is TRBV27, the J gene TRBJ1-1; no firm D call. V lost 3 bases and J lost 1, with 12 bases in between. There are 15 residues in the CDR3. Per the germline V gene, CDR1 is MNHEY and CDR2 is SMNVEV (reference sequence). CDR3 nucleotides: TGTGCCAGCAGTTTCCTATCACCAACGAACACTGAAGCTTTCTTT. This sequence encodes CASSFLSPTNTEAFF.

The rearrangement links TRBV2 to TRBJ2-5; possibly TRBD1 for D (6 bases). The J call is doubtful: the DNA matches TRBJ2-7 better. The CDR3 contains 12 residues. Looked up from germline, CDR1 is SNHLY and CDR2 is FYNNEI. The DNA of the CDR3 is TGTGCCAGCAACCTACAGGGCGGCGAGCAGTACTTC. The encoded protein is CASNLQGGEQYF.

The rearrangement uses TRBV5-1 and TRBJ1-4; 8 positions agree with TRBD1. The CDR3 length is 17 residues. The trim removed 0 bases at V and 5 bases at J, leaving 9 bases unmatched. Germline V CDR1 and CDR2: SGHRS, YFSETQ. CDR3 nucleotides: TGCGCCAGCAGCTTGGTTGGCAGGGGGCGGCGGAATGAAAAACTGTTTTTT. The encoded protein is CASSLVGRGRRNEKLFF.

This clone has just one count. The gene calls are TRBV9 and TRBJ1-1, with no clear D. V shed 0 bases and J shed 1 base, with 16 bases lying between them. CDR1 and CDR2 (germline): SGDLS, YYNGEE. The CDR3 is 17 residues long. Here the CDR3 DNA reads TGTGCCAGCAGCGTAGGTATTGGAGGGTGGAGGAACACTGAAGCTTTCTTT. Protein: CASSVGIGGWRNTEAFF.

In this sample, this clone turned up once. The chain recombines TRBV4-1 with TRBJ2-5; 8 positions agree with TRBD2. Looked up from germline, CDR1 is MGHRA and CDR2 is YSYEKL. J gave up 5 bases and V 8 bases, and 13 bases lay outside the gene matches. This CDR3 contains 15 residues. The CDR3 region has the DNA TGCGCCAGCGCGCGAGCCTGGGGACTAGGCGAGACCCAGTACTTC. It is translated as CASARAWGLGETQYF.